These 20 T cell receptor beta chains share one sample of origin, sequenced in a study of blood T cell repertoires in COVID-19. The method was immunoSEQ multiplex PCR; TCRdb's version includes in-frame clones alone and lacks a portion of them. The sample holds under 200,000 clones, 79% seen once. The sequenced sample was peripheral blood. These TCRs come from an older woman with COVID-19, enrolled during active disease.

V and J are TRBV9 and TRBJ2-1; TRBD2 agrees at 12 bases. CDR3 length: 14 residues. The V and J ends lost 7 bases and 9 bases, in that order; junction bases with no gene match: 8. Germline V lookup: CDR1 SGDLS, CDR2 YYNGEE. CDR3 sequence reads: CASSGTSGWGEQFF. CDR3 coding DNA: TGTGCCAGCTCCGGGACTAGCGGGTGGGGTGAGCAGTTCTTC.

As DNA, the CDR3 is TGTGCCAGCAGTTACTCGGGGGAGGGCGAGCAGTACTTC. This codes for CASSYSGEGEQYF. The gene calls are TRBV6-6 and TRBJ2-7; 7 bases match TRBD2. CDR1 is MNHNY, CDR2 SVGAGI, per germline (reference sequence). With 0 bases clipped from V and 6 bases from J, the junction kept 2 bases outside the gene matches. This CDR3 comprises 13 residues.

This sequence joins TRBV12-5 and TRBJ2-7; 12 bases fit TRBD1. The CDR3 is made up of 19 amino acids. Germline CDR1 and CDR2: LGHNT and FRNRAP. The trim removed 4 bases at V and 0 bases at J, leaving 13 bases unmatched. The CDR3 DNA reads as TGTGCTAGTGGTTCGCCCCGGGACAGGGGGCAATCGCACTCCTACGAGCAGTACTTC. It is translated as CASGSPRDRGQSHSYEQYF.

The rearrangement joins TRBV18 to TRBJ1-1; D not resolved. CDR1 and CDR2 (germline): KGHSH, LQKENI. This CDR3 is built from 16 residues. Trimming cost V 3 bases and J 4 bases, with 18 bases left between them. This CDR3 is CASSPTTSGLGTEAFF. The CDR3 coding sequence is TGTGCCAGCTCACCCACTACAAGCGGCCTCGGCACTGAAGCTTTCTTT.

This clone was observed a single time. This chain joins TRBV5-1 and TRBJ1-4; the D is unclear. Trimming cost V 2 bases and J 5 bases, with 13 bases left between them. Germline CDR1 reads SGHRS; CDR2 reads YFSETQ. CDR3 length equals 15 residues. CDR3 protein: CASSLRTGENEKLFF. CDR3 DNA sequence: TGCGCCAGCAGCTTACGTACCGGGGAGAATGAAAAACTGTTTTTT.

The J gene is TRBJ2-5, the V gene TRBV5-4, with D uncertain. CDR1 SGHNT and CDR2 YYREEE come from the germline V gene (reference sequence). V was trimmed by 2 bases and J by 7 bases, leaving 12 bases between them. This CDR3 region has 13 residues. The CDR3 sequence: CASSFSSTGTQYF. As DNA, the CDR3 is TGTGCCAGCAGCTTTTCCAGCACGGGGACCCAGTACTTC.

This chain uses TRBV28 with TRBJ2-5; 7 nucleotides align to TRBD2. In germline, CDR1 is MDHEN, CDR2 SYDVKM. V trimming: 10 bases; J trimming: 0 bases; junction bases outside the gene matches: 5. The CDR3 totals 13 residues. CDR3: CATRRGYQETQYF. CDR3 in DNA: TGTGCCACCAGGCGGGGGTACCAAGAGACCCAGTACTTC.

V gene TRBV28 combines with J gene TRBJ2-7, with D possibly TRBD1 on 6 matching bases. The CDR3 extends over 14 amino acids. The germline V and J ends were trimmed by 7 bases and 2 bases, with 15 bases remaining between them. Per germline, CDR1 MDHEN and CDR2 SYDVKM. The CDR3 sequence is CASTRTATPYEQYF. The CDR3, as DNA: TGTGCCAGCACCCGGACAGCGACCCCCTACGAGCAGTACTTC.

The chain carries TRBV28 and TRBJ2-3; D perhaps matches TRBD1 (8 bases). V was pared by 7 bases and J by 6 bases, with 20 bases between. From germline, CDR1 is MDHEN and CDR2 SYDVKM. The CDR3 covers 15 residues. The CDR3 DNA is TGTGCCAGCACCAAAACAGGGGGAGGGGTGGATACGCAGTATTTT. Translation: CASTKTGGGVDTQYF.

J is TRBJ1-5 and V is TRBV7-3; D is unclear. The length of the CDR3 is 13 residues. The germline V and J ends were trimmed by 5 bases and 2 bases, with 7 bases remaining between them. CDR1 is SGHTA, CDR2 FQGTGA, per germline. The CDR3 DNA reads as TGTGCCAGCAGCCAAGGAGGCAATCAGCCCCAGCATTTT. It translates to CASSQGGNQPQHF.

The chain has TRBV3-1 (or the pseudogene TRBV3-2) and TRBJ1-2; D unclear. Trimming took 4 bases from V and 7 from J, leaving 16 bases between them. Germline assignment: CDR1 LGHDT and CDR2 YNNKEL (reference sequence). The CDR3 contains 14 residues. The CDR3 coding sequence is TGTGCCAGCAGCCCCGGCCCGGGTACGGGTGGCTACACCTTC. Translating it yields CASSPGPGTGGYTF.

Here the CDR3 DNA reads TGCAGCGTTCTAACAACAGGTTCCCGCTACTATGGCTACACCTTC. It encodes CSVLTTGSRYYGYTF. The chain links TRBV29-1 to TRBJ1-2; possible D gene TRBD1, 5 bases. V shed 5 bases and J shed 3 bases, with 19 bases lying between them. Germline V CDR1 and CDR2: SQVTM, ANQGSEA. CDR3 length: 15 amino acids. Together with reference TRBV29-1 and TRBJ1-2, the CDR3 gives the full variable domain: SAVISQKPSRDICQRGTSLTIQCQVDSQVTMMFWYRQQPGQSLTLIATANQGSEATYESGFVIDKFPISRPNLTFSTLTVSNMSPEDSSIYLCSVLTTGSRYYGYTFGSGTRLTVV.

The chain combines TRBV18 with TRBJ1-1, with 9 bases matching TRBD1. CDR3 length: 15 amino acids. V shed 4 bases, J shed 3 bases, and the junction held 6 bases outside the gene matches. Germline loops: CDR1 KGHSH, CDR2 LQKENI. CDR3 nucleotides: TGTGCCAGCTCACTACAGGGGGCCGGGGACACTGAAGCTTTCTTT. Translation: CASSLQGAGDTEAFF.

This clone has just one count. The chain employs TRBV7-2 and TRBJ2-2, with D perhaps TRBD1 (5 bases). Germline V lookup: CDR1 SGHTA, CDR2 FQGNSA. This CDR3 is 14 amino acids long. Trimming cost V 4 bases and J 5 bases, with 11 bases left between them. CDR3 in DNA: TGTGCCAGCAGCTATGGACACGGGACCGGGGAGCTGTTTTTT. It translates to CASSYGHGTGELFF.

This chain connects TRBV7-6 to TRBJ1-2; TRBD1 is a possible D gene (6 bases). From germline, CDR1 is SGHVS and CDR2 FNYEAQ. CDR3 length: 14 residues. V was cut by 5 bases and J by 5 bases, with 15 bases left in between. This CDR3 reads CASSPGGGGYGYTF. CDR3 DNA: TGTGCCAGCAGCCCTGGGGGGGGCGGATATGGCTACACCTTC.

V and J are TRBV27 and TRBJ2-5; 7 bases line up with TRBD1. The J segment lost 2 bases and the V segment lost 5 bases, leaving 14 bases of the junction unmatched. Germline CDR1 MNHEY, CDR2 SMNVEV (reference sequence). This CDR3 has 17 residues. The CDR3 reads CASSTRPPGRGQETQYF. CDR3 DNA: TGTGCCAGCAGTACAAGACCGCCGGGCAGGGGGCAAGAGACCCAGTACTTC.

This chain uses TRBV3-1 (or the pseudogene TRBV3-2) with TRBJ1-1; maybe TRBD1 (5 bases). Germline CDR1 is LGHDT and CDR2 is YNNKEL (reference sequence). Trimming left V 0 bases short and J 5 bases short, with 16 bases between. The CDR3 runs to 16 residues. Written as DNA, the CDR3 is TGTGCCAGCAGCCAAGATCCGGCAGCTAGGGGAACTGAAGCTTTCTTT. Translated, it gives CASSQDPAARGTEAFF.

This clone was seen a handful of times. V usage is TRBV10-3 and J usage is TRBJ1-4, with TRBD1 as a possible D gene (5 bases). Trimming cost V 8 bases and J 8 bases, with 15 bases left between them. Germline V lookup: CDR1 ENHRY, CDR2 SYGVKD. CDR3 length: 13 amino acids. CDR3 DNA: TGTGCCATCGGAAGGGGTATAGACGAAAAACTGTTTTTT. This encodes CAIGRGIDEKLFF.

CDR3 in DNA: TGTGCCAGCCGTGGAGGGCAGTTTAATGAAAAACTGTTTTTT. This codes for CASRGGQFNEKLFF. The V call is TRBV28, the J call TRBJ1-4; D gene unclear. Between the trimmed V and J ends, which lost 8 bases and 4 bases, there was a span of 14 bases. CDR1 MDHEN and CDR2 SYDVKM come from the germline V gene. The CDR3 runs to 14 residues.

The chain combines TRBV5-5 with TRBJ1-1, with D maybe TRBD1 (5 bases). The CDR3 has 13 residues. V was clipped by 0 bases and J by 3 bases, with 6 bases between them. Germline assignment: CDR1 SGHKS and CDR2 YYEKEE (reference sequence). CDR3 nucleotides: TGTGCCAGCAGCTTGGCAGGGCACACTGAAGCTTTCTTT. Amino acid sequence: CASSLAGHTEAFF.